The clone carrying this T cell receptor beta chain turned up a few times. Its antigen is currently unknown. The entry originates in a study of T cells in Graves' hyperthyroidism and ophthalmopathy. Points from the study as a whole: Also found in blood were most expanded thyroid clonotypes above 0.001.

Germline assignment: CDR1 ENHRY and CDR2 SYGVKD. This CDR3 is built from 14 residues. The V end was cut by 6 bases, the J end by 7 bases, with 16 bases between. Authors of the study amplified TCR beta CDR3 regions from RNA transcripts. The HTBI primer set was used in a first-round RT-PCR of the TCR CDR3. TCRdb re-analysed the multiplex PCR reads in MiXCR, keeping a single row per CDR3 protein. The sample has about 620,000 distinct CDR3 sequences, around 16% seen once. The J gene is TRBJ2-1, the V gene TRBV10-3; no clear D gene. Sequencing was carried out using blood. The clonotype comes from a woman younger than 45 with Graves' hyperthyroidism. CDR3 residues: CAIRKETKENEQFF. The CDR3 DNA follows: TGTGCCATCAGGAAGGAGACCAAAGAAAATGAGCAGTTCTTC.